This TCR beta chain was retrieved from a study of blood T cells in healthy people across ages. Together with a sample-barcoded 5' primer, a J-beta primer mix was included in a second PCR lasting roughly 6 to 12 cycles. TCRdb passed the 5' RACE reads through MiXCR, listing each CDR3 protein once. The table includes about 800,000 distinct CDR3 sequences, more than 20% detected once. These data were also reused for a study on T cells of mothers and their children. Per that study: The donor cohort consisted of a few healthy Caucasian mothers and their six children.

The origin of this receptor is a boy aged 10-17 years in good health. Sequencing input: blood.

CDR3 in amino acids: CASSLVRGDMEYF. CDR3 coding DNA: TGTGCCAGCAGTTTAGTAAGAGGTGATATGGAATATTTT. The chain uses TRBV12-3 or TRBV12-4 and TRBJ2-3; D is uncertain. CDR3 length: 13 amino acids. The V and J ends lost 1 base and 15 bases respectively, with 17 bases between them.